This is a list of T cell receptor beta chains from one sample in a study of regulatory T cells in long-lasting Graves disease. TCRdb reprocessed the multiplex PCR reads via MiXCR and lists one record per CDR3 protein. In the table there are approximately 470,000 distinct CDR3 sequences, 15% to 20% of which are singletons. Separately, the same data were catalogued under a study of T cells in Graves' hyperthyroidism and ophthalmopathy.

Sequenced material: peripheral blood mononuclear cells (PBMCs), taken at new diagnosis, from a patient treated with antithyroid drugs. These TCRs come from a man in his forties with Graves disease. Both conserved end residues are part of each CDR3. A D gene is named only where the DNA matches it firmly. Clone sizes are given selectively: once, few, many, or a class where the clone is expanded.

V: TRBV6-1; J: TRBJ2-6; size: few; D: NA; DNA: TGTGGATCAGGGGTAGCTGGGGCCAACGTCCTGACTTTC; CDR3: CGSGVAGANVLTF
V: TRBV11-3; J: TRBJ2-7; size: many; D: TRBD2; DNA: TGTGCCAGCAGCTTGCCCGGGAGGGCCCCCGAGCAGTACTTC; CDR3: CASSLPGRAPEQYF
V: TRBV2; J: TRBJ2-4; size: NA; D: NA; DNA: TGTGCCAGCAGTGACAGGGCCAAAGTACATTATGTCAAAAACATTCAGTACTTC; CDR3: CASSDRAKVHYVKNIQYF
V: TRBV10-3; J: TRBJ2-7; size: many; D: TRBD2; DNA: TGTGCCATCACCACCGGGACTAGCGGCACCTACGAGCAGTACTTC; CDR3: CAITTGTSGTYEQYF
V: TRBV6-1; J: TRBJ2-4; size: NA; D: TRBD2; DNA: TGTGCCAGCAGACCTCCGGGACTAGCGGGACTTGAGCAGTACTTC; CDR3: CASRPPGLAGLEQYF
V: TRBV12-3/TRBV12-4; J: TRBJ1-5; size: few; D: TRBD1; DNA: TGTGCCAGCAGTTTTGCCCACAATCGACAGGGTGGTCAGCCCCAGCATTTT; CDR3: CASSFAHNRQGGQPQHF
V: TRBV20-1; J: TRBJ1-5; size: many; D: TRBD1; DNA: TGCAGTGCTAGAGCCGGGACAGGGTATCAGCCCCAGCATTTT; CDR3: CSARAGTGYQPQHF
V: TRBV7-9; J: TRBJ2-2; size: many; D: NA; DNA: TGTGCCAGCAGTCCACTACCGACCGGGGAGCTGTTTTTT; CDR3: CASSPLPTGELFF
V: TRBV20-1; J: TRBJ2-5; size: many; D: NA; DNA: TGCAGTGCTTGGTACTTTCTTGGAGGACAGCAAGAGACCCAGTACTTC; CDR3: CSAWYFLGGQQETQYF
V: TRBV28; J: TRBJ1-1; size: many; D: NA; DNA: TGTGCCAGCAGTTCGAATTTGGGGAACACTGAAGCTTTCTTT; CDR3: CASSSNLGNTEAFF
V: TRBV11-3; J: TRBJ2-7; size: many; D: NA; DNA: TGTGCCAGCAGCTCGAGCAGCGAGCAGTACTTC; CDR3: CASSSSSEQYF
V: TRBV10-2; J: TRBJ2-7; size: NA; D: NA; DNA: TGCGCCACCTCCGGGGCTTACGAGCAGTACTTC; CDR3: CATSGAYEQYF
V: TRBV7-9; J: TRBJ2-3; size: NA; D: NA; DNA: TGTGCCAGCAGCTTAGAAGGTGGCAGCTACACAGATACGCAGTATTTT; CDR3: CASSLEGGSYTDTQYF
V: TRBV20-1; J: TRBJ2-7; size: many; D: NA; DNA: TGCAGTGCTAGCAAAACAGGGCAGGACGAGCAGTACTTC; CDR3: CSASKTGQDEQYF
V: TRBV19; J: TRBJ2-5; size: few; D: TRBD1; DNA: TGTGCCAGTAGTACTGACAGGGCGGAGACCCAGTACTTC; CDR3: CASSTDRAETQYF
V: TRBV7-2; J: TRBJ2-7; size: NA; D: TRBD2; DNA: TGTGCCAGCAGCCCCCGAGGAACTAGCGGGATTTCCGAGCAGTACTTC; CDR3: CASSPRGTSGISEQYF
V: TRBV7-9; J: TRBJ2-7; size: few; D: NA; DNA: TGTGCCAGCAGCTTAGCGGGGTACTACTACGAGCAGTACTTC; CDR3: CASSLAGYYYEQYF
V: TRBV6-5; J: TRBJ1-6; size: many; D: NA; DNA: TGTGCCAGCAGTTACTTAAGGTGGGGGGAACTAGAATCCCTCCACTTT; CDR3: CASSYLRWGELESLHF
V: TRBV6-1; J: TRBJ1-4; size: many; D: NA; DNA: TGTGCCAGCAGTGAACGTCGAGCGTTTGGGGAAAAACTGTTTTTT; CDR3: CASSERRAFGEKLFF
V: TRBV6-2/TRBV6-3; J: TRBJ2-7; size: many; D: TRBD1; DNA: TGTGCCAGCAGTGACAGGGTGCACGAGCAGTACTTC; CDR3: CASSDRVHEQYF
V: TRBV6-1; J: TRBJ2-7; size: many; D: TRBD2; DNA: TGTGCCAGCAGCAACCCTAGCGGGAGTGCTTTCGAGCAGTACTTC; CDR3: CASSNPSGSAFEQYF
V: TRBV20-1; J: TRBJ1-5; size: many; D: TRBD1; DNA: TGCAGTGCTAGGAGAATGGACAGGAGCAATCAGCCCCAGCATTTT; CDR3: CSARRMDRSNQPQHF
V: TRBV11-2; J: TRBJ1-1; size: many; D: NA; DNA: TGTGCCAGCAGCCTCGGCCTGGCTGAAGCTTTCTTT; CDR3: CASSLGLAEAFF
V: TRBV6-1; J: TRBJ2-7; size: NA; D: NA; DNA: TGTGCCAGCATCCCTGACTTAATATCCTACGAGCAGTACTTC; CDR3: CASIPDLISYEQYF